The clone carrying this T cell receptor beta chain was recorded a few times. The antigen remains unidentified. These data belong to a study of T cell responses to AZD1222 COVID-19 vaccine. Clones were read by immunoSEQ multiplex PCR, and TCRdb kept only the in-frame ones, dropping some. The repertoire includes about 130,000 clones, around 84% of them detected once, and 20% to 25% sits in the top ten. Points from the study as a whole: Elevations in Spike-specific TCR breadth and depth followed administration of two AZD1222 doses. Clonal diversity was possibly underestimated, and the donors were mostly white British, with more females.

The CDR3 runs to 14 residues. The germline CDR1 and CDR2 sequences are LNHDA and SQIVND (reference sequence). V was shortened by 3 bases and J by 3 bases, with 11 bases between the two germline ends. The sequence was obtained from an adult in good health. The input for sequencing was peripheral blood, taken on day 0 of AZD1222 vaccination. The rearrangement uses TRBV19 and TRBJ1-2, with D maybe TRBD1 (5 bases). DNA for the CDR3: TGTGCCAGTAGTATGATTATAGGGGACTATGGCTACACCTTC. Its protein is CASSMIIGDYGYTF.